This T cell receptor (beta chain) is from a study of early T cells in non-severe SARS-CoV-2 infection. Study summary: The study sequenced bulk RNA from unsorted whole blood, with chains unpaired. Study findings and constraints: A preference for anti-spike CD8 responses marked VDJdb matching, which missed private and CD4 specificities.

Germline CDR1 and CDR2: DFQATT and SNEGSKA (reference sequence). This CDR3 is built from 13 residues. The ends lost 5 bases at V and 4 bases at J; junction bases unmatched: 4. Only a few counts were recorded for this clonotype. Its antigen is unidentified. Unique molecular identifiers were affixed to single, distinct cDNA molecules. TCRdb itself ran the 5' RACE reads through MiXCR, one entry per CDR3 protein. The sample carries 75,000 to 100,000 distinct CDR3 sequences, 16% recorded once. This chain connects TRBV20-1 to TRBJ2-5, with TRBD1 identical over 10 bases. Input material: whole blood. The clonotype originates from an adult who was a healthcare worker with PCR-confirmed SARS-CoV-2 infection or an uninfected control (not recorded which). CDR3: CSACRDRGETQYF. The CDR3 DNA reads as TGCAGTGCTTGTAGGGACAGGGGAGAGACCCAGTACTTC.